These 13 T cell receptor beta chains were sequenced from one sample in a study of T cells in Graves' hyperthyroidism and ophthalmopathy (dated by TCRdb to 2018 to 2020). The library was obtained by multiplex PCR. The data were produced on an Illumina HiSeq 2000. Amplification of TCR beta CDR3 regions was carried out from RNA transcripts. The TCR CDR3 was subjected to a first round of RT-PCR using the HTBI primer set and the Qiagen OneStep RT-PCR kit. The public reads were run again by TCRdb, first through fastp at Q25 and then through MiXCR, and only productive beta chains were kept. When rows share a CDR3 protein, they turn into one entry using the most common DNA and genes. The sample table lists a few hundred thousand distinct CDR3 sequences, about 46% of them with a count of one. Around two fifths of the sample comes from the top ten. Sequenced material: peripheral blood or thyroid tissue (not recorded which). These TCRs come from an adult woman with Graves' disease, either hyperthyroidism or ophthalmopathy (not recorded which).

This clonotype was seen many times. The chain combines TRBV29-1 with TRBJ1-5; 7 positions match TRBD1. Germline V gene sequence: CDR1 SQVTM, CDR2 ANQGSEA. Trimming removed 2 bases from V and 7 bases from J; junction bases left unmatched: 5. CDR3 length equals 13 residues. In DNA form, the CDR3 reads TGCAGCGTTGAACCGGACAGGAGCCAGCCCCAGCATTTT. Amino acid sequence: CSVEPDRSQPQHF. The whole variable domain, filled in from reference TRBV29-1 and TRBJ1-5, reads SAVISQKPSRDICQRGTSLTIQCQVDSQVTMMFWYRQQPGQSLTLIATANQGSEATYESGFVIDKFPISRPNLTFSTLTVSNMSPEDSSIYLCSVEPDRSQPQHFGDGTRLSIL.

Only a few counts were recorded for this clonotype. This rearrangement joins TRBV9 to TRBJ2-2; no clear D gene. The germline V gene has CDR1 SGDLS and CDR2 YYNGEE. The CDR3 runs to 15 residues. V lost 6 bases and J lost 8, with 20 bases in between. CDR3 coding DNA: TGTGCCAGCACCGTGGGCAGTGCGCCCTTAGGGGAGCTGTTTTTT. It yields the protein CASTVGSAPLGELFF.

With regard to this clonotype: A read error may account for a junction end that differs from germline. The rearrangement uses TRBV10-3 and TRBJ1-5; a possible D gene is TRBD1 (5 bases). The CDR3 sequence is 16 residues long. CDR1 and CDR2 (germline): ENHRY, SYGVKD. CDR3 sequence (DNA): TGTGCCAGTAGTATTAAAGGGGCCCTTAGCAACCAGCCCCGGCATTTT. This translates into CASSIKGALSNQPRHF.

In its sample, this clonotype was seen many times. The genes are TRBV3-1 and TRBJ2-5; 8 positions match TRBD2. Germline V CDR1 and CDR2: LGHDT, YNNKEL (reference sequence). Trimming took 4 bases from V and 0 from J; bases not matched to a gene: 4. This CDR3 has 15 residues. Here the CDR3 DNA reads TGTGCCAGCAGCCGGCGGGAGGTATACCAAGAGACCCAGTACTTC. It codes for CASSRREVYQETQYF.

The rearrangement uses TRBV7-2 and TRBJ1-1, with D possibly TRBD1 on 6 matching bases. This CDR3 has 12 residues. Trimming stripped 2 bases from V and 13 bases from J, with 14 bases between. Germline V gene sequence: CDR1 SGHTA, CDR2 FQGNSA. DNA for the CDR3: TGTGCCAGCAGCTTAAAGGGGGGTTCTGTTTTCTTT. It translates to CASSLKGGSVFF. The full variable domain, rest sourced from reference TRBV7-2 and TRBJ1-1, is GAGVSQSPSNKVTEKGKDVELRCDPISGHTALYWYRQSLGQGLEFLIYFQGNSAPDKSGLPSDRFSAERTGGSVSTLTIQRTQQEDSAVYLCASSLKGGSVFFGQGTRLTVV.

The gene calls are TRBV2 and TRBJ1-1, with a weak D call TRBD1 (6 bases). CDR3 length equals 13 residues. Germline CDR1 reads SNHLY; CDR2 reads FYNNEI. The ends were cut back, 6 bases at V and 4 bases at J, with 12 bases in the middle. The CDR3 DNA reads TGTGCCAGCAGCATACCAGGGGTCACTGAAGCTTTCTTT. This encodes CASSIPGVTEAFF.

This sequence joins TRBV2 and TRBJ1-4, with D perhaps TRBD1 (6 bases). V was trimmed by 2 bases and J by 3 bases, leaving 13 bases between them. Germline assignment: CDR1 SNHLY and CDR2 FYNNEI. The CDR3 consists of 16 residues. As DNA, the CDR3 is TGTGCCAGCAGTGAAACTGGGGGGCTTCCTAATGAAAAACTGTTTTTT. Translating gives CASSETGGLPNEKLFF.

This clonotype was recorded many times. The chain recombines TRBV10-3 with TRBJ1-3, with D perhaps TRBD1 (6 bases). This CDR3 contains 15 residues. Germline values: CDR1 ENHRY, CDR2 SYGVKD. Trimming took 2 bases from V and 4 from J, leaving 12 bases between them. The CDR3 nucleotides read TGTGCCATCAGTGAGCTGTGGACAGAGGGAAACACCATATATTTT. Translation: CAISELWTEGNTIYF.

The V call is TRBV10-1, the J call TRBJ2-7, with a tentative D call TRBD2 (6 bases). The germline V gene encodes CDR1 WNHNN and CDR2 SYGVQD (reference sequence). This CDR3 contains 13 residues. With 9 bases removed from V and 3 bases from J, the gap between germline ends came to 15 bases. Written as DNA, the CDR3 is TGCGCCAGACGGGAGCGGACCAGCTACGAGCAGTACTTC. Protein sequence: CARRERTSYEQYF.

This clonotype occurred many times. The CDR3 protein is CASSYGTGVNQPQHF. As DNA, the CDR3 is TGTGCCAGCAGTTACGGAACAGGGGTTAATCAGCCCCAGCATTTT. The rearrangement joins TRBV6-5 to TRBJ1-5, with 7 bases that match TRBD1. The CDR3 is 15 residues long. The germline V gene encodes CDR1 MNHEY and CDR2 SVGAGI. V lost 2 bases to trimming and J lost 4 bases; unmatched junction nucleotides: 5.

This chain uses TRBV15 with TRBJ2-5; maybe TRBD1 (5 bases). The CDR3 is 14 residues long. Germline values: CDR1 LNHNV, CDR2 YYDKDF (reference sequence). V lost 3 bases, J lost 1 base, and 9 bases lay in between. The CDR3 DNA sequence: TGTGCCACCAGCAGCGACAGACGCCAAGAGACCCAGTACTTC. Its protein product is CATSSDRRQETQYF.

The CDR3 loop is CASKPDGENSPLHF. The CDR3 coding sequence is TGTGCCAGCAAACCCGACGGCGAAAATTCACCCCTCCACTTT. V is TRBV6-5 and J is TRBJ1-6; D uncertain. The germline gives CDR1 MNHEY, CDR2 SVGAGI. CDR3 size: 14 residues. The V end lost 7 bases, the J end lost 7 bases, and 14 bases lay between the germline ends.

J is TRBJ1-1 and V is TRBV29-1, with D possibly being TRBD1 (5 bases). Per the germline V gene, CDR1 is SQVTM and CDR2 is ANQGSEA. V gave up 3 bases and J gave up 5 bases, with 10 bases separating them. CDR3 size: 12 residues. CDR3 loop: CSVEGLGTEAFF. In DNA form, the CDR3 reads TGCAGCGTTGAGGGGCTGGGAACTGAAGCTTTCTTT.